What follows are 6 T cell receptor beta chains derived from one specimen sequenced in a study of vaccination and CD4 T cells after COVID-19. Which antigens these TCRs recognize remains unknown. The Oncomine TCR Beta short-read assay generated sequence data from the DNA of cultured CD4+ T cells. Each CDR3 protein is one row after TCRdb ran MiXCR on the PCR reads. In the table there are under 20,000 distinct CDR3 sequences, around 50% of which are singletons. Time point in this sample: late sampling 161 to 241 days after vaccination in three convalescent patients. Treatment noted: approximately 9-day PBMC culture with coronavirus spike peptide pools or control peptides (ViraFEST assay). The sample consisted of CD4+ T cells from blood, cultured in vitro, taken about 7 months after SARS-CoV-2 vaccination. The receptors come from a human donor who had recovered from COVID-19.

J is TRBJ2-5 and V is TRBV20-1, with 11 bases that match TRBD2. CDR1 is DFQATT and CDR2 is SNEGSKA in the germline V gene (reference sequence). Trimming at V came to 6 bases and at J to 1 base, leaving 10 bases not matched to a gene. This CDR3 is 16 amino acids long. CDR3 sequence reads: CSASSPTSGGQETQYF. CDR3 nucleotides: TGCAGTGCCAGCTCCCCAACTAGCGGGGGCCAAGAGACCCAGTACTTC.

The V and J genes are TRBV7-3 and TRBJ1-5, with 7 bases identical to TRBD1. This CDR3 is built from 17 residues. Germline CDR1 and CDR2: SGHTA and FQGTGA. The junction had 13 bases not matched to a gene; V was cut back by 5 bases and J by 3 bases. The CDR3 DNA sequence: TGTGCCAGCAGCCCAGGGGGGATGCGGGGAATCAATCAGCCCCAGCATTTT. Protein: CASSPGGMRGINQPQHF.

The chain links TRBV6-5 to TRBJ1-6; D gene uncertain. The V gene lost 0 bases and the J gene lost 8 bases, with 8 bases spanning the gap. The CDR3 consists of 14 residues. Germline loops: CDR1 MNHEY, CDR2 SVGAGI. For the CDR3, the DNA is TGTGCCAGCAGTTACTCGTGGATTGATTCACCCCTCCACTTT. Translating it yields CASSYSWIDSPLHF.

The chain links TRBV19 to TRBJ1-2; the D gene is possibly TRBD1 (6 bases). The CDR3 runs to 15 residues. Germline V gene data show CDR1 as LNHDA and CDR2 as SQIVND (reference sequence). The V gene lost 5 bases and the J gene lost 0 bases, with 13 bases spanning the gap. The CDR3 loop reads CASSSTGTTNYGYTF. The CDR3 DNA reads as TGTGCCAGTAGTTCCACAGGGACCACTAACTATGGCTACACCTTC.

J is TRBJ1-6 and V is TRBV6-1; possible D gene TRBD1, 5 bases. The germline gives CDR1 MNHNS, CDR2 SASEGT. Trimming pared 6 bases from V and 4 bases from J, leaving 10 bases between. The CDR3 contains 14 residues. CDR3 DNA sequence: TGTGCCAGCAGACCGACAGTGTATAATTCACCCCTCCACTTT. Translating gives CASRPTVYNSPLHF.

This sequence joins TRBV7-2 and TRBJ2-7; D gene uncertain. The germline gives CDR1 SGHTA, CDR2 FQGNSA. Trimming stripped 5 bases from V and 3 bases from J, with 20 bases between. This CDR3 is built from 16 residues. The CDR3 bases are TGTGCCAGCAGCCCGGGTTTAACGAAAGTCGGCTACGAGCAGTACTTC. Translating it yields CASSPGLTKVGYEQYF.